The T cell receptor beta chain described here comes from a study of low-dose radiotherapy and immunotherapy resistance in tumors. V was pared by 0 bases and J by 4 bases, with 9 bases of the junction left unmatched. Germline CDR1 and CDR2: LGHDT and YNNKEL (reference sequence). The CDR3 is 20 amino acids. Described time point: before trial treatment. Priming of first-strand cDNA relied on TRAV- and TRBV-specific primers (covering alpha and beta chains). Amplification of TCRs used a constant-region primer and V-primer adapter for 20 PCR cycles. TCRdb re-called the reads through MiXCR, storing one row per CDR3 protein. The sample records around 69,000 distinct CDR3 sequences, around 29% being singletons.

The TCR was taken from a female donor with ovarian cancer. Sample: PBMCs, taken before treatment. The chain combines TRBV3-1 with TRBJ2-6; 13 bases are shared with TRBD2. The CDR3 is CASSQETTSGRASGANVLTF. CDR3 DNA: TGTGCCAGCAGCCAAGAAACTACTAGCGGGAGGGCCTCCGGGGCCAACGTCCTGACTTTC.